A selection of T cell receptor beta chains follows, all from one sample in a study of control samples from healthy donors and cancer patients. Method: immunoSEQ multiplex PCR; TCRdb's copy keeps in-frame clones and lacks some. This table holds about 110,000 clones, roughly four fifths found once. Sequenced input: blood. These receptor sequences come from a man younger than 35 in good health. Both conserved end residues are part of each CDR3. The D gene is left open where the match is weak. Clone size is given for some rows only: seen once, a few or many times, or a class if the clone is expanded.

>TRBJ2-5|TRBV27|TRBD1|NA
CASSRTGVRLYWETQYF
TGTGCCAGCAGCCGGACAGGGGTTAGGTTATACTGGGAGACCCAGTACTTC
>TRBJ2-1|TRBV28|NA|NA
CASSSSTPSGYEQFF
TGTGCCAGCAGTTCATCGACTCCCTCTGGGTATGAGCAGTTCTTC
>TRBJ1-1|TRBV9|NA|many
CASSARGGFEAFF
TGTGCCAGCAGCGCCCGAGGGGGGTTTGAAGCTTTCTTT
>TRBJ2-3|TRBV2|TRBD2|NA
CASKFVPERLAGVTDTQYF
TGTGCCAGCAAGTTCGTACCCGAGAGACTAGCGGGGGTCACAGATACGCAGTATTTT
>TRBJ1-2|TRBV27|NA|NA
CASSPDPSYGYTF
TGTGCCAGCTCCCCGGACCCTTCCTATGGCTACACCTTC
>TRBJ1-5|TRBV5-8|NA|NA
CASSSGQLNQPQHF
TGTGCCAGCAGTTCCGGACAGTTAAATCAGCCCCAGCATTTT
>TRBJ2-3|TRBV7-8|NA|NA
CASSSRFTDTQYF
TGTGCCAGCAGCTCTCGGTTCACAGATACGCAGTATTTT
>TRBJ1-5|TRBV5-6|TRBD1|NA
CASSWTGAASNQPQHF
TGTGCCAGCAGCTGGACAGGGGCCGCCAGCAATCAGCCCCAGCATTTT
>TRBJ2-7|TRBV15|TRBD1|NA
CATSRRDRGYEQYF
TGTGCCACCAGCAGAAGGGACAGGGGTTACGAGCAGTACTTC
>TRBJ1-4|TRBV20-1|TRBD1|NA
CSAITGGKLFF
TGCAGTGCTATAACAGGGGGAAAACTGTTTTTT
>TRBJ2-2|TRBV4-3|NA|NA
CASSQGIRTGELFF
TGCGCCAGCAGCCAAGGAATTCGCACCGGGGAGCTGTTTTTT
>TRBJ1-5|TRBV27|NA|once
CASSFLNQPQHF
TGTGCCAGCAGTTTTCTCAATCAGCCCCAGCATTTT
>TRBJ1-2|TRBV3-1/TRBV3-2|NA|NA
CASSQVPGYGYTF
TGTGCCAGCAGCCAAGTGCCAGGCTATGGCTACACCTTC